Below, 11 T cell receptor beta chains from the same sample are listed, as sequenced in a study of shared clonotypes between healthy human individuals. The method was immunoSEQ multiplex PCR; TCRdb's version includes in-frame clones alone and lacks a portion of them. This sample has over 750,000 clones, with just over 95% found just once. As defined, naive CD8 cells were CD45RO-negative and positively selected for CCR7, with terminally differentiated effector memory CD45RA+ cells excluded. What was sequenced was naive CD8+ T cells sorted from blood. The receptor set was obtained from a man aged 25 to 45 in good health.

The rearrangement joins TRBV5-8 to TRBJ2-7; D not certain. Between the trimmed V and J ends, which lost 2 bases and 6 bases, there was a span of 3 bases. Germline CDR1 SGHTS, CDR2 YDEGEE. The CDR3 runs 10 residues. The DNA for the CDR3 is TGTGCCAGCAGCTTCGGCGAGCAGTACTTC. This codes for CASSFGEQYF.

This clone was observed once. The genes are TRBV5-1 and TRBJ2-5; the D gene is possibly TRBD2 (5 bases). CDR3 length: 17 residues. V lost 0 bases, J lost 4 bases, and 19 bases lay in between. In germline, CDR1 is SGHRS, CDR2 YFSETQ. This chain's CDR3 is CASSLASARDRSETQYF. The CDR3 nucleotides read TGCGCCAGCAGCTTGGCCTCCGCTCGGGATAGGTCAGAGACCCAGTACTTC. The full variable domain, rest sourced from reference TRBV5-1 and TRBJ2-5, is KAGVTQTPRYLIKTRGQQVTLSCSPISGHRSVSWYQQTPGQGLQFLFEYFSETQRNKGNFPGRFSGRQFSNSRSEMNVSTLELGDSALYLCASSLASARDRSETQYFGPGTRLLVL.

The CDR3 DNA is TGTGCCAGCAGCTTAGTGGGTTCGTTCGAGCAGTACTTC. Residues: CASSLVGSFEQYF. The chain is built from TRBV11-2 and TRBJ2-7; no definite D call. Germline assignment: CDR1 SGHAT and CDR2 FQNNGV. Between the trimmed V and J ends, which lost 1 base and 6 bases, there was a span of 10 bases. The CDR3 totals 13 residues.

The chain has TRBV15 and TRBJ2-7, with D perhaps TRBD1 (6 bases). Germline V lookup: CDR1 LNHNV, CDR2 YYDKDF (reference sequence). Deletions cut 5 bases from V and 2 bases from J, with 16 bases between. The CDR3 has 15 residues. CDR3 loop: CATSGRDNGPYEQYF. The CDR3 region has the DNA TGTGCCACCAGCGGTCGGGACAACGGACCCTACGAGCAGTACTTC.

This sequence joins TRBV11-2 and TRBJ2-7; D gene unclear. CDR1 is SGHAT and CDR2 is FQNNGV in the germline V gene. V was clipped by 3 bases and J by 3 bases, with 12 bases between them. The CDR3 has 14 residues. As DNA, the CDR3 is TGTGCCAGCAGCTTGTCACAGAATCGCTACGAGCAGTACTTC. Protein product: CASSLSQNRYEQYF.

This clone was observed once. The chain has TRBV7-9 and TRBJ2-1; 8 nucleotides agree with TRBD2. From germline, CDR1 is SEHNR and CDR2 FQNEAQ (reference sequence). The junction had 11 bases not matched to a gene; V was cut back by 4 bases and J by 9 bases. The CDR3 is made up of 15 amino acids. The DNA for the CDR3 is TGTGCCAGCAGCTACGGGCTGCGCGGGAGGCCTGAGCAGTTCTTC. This sequence encodes CASSYGLRGRPEQFF.

V gene TRBV29-1 combines with J gene TRBJ2-7, with 10 bases lining up with TRBD1. Trimming cost V 6 bases and J 1 base; bases outside gene matches: 6. Germline values: CDR1 SQVTM, CDR2 ANQGSEA. The CDR3 extends over 14 amino acids. The CDR3 DNA reads TGCAGCGTGCTGGGGGGACAGGGGTCCTACGAGCAGTACTTC. This encodes CSVLGGQGSYEQYF.

The V call is TRBV27, the J call TRBJ2-4, with 7 positions matching TRBD1. V shed 0 bases and J 16 bases; nucleotides not matched to a gene: 9. The CDR3 runs 13 residues. Germline V CDR1 and CDR2: MNHEY, SMNVEV (reference sequence). The CDR3 loop is CASSLSPRGLSYF. The CDR3 nucleotides are TGTGCCAGCAGTTTATCCCCAAGGGGGCTCAGTTACTTC.

This chain connects TRBV11-2 to TRBJ2-7, with 7 bases aligning to TRBD1. CDR1 and CDR2 (germline): SGHAT, FQNNGV. This CDR3 comprises 15 residues. V was clipped by 5 bases and J by 3 bases; unmatched bases: 10. The CDR3 spells CASSLRQGGDYEQYF. In DNA, the CDR3 is TGTGCCAGCAGCCTCAGACAGGGTGGCGACTACGAGCAGTACTTC.

This clone was recorded only once. The chain joins TRBV28 to TRBJ2-7; D not certain. Germline CDR1 MDHEN, CDR2 SYDVKM. Trimming pared 5 bases from V and 3 bases from J, leaving 20 bases between. The CDR3 spans 16 residues. The CDR3 protein is CASSPPPHSEVYEQYF. The CDR3 nucleotides read TGTGCCAGCAGTCCCCCCCCGCACAGCGAGGTCTACGAGCAGTACTTC.

Details on this clone: Distinct nucleotide sequences in the sample also encode this CDR3. This CDR3 is CASSYSGGTGELFF. The CDR3 coding sequence is TGTGCCAGCAGTTACTCGGGGGGGACCGGGGAGCTGTTTTTT. The chain carries TRBV6-5 and TRBJ2-2; TRBD2 agrees at 7 bases. CDR1 and CDR2 (germline): MNHEY, SVGAGI. The V segment lost 0 bases and the J segment 5 bases; nucleotides outside the gene matches: 0. The CDR3 is 14 residues long.